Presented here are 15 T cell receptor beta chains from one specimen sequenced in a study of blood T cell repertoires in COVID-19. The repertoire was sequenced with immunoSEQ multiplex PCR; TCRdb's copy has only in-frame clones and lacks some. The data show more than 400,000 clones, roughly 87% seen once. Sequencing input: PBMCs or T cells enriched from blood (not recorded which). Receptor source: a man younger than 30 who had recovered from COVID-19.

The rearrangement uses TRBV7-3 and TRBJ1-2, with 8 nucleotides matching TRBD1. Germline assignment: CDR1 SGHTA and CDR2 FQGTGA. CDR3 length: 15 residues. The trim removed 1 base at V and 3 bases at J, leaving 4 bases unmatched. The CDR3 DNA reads TGTGCCAGCAGCTTAATTGCAGGGGGCGACTATGGCTACACCTTC. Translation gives CASSLIAGGDYGYTF.

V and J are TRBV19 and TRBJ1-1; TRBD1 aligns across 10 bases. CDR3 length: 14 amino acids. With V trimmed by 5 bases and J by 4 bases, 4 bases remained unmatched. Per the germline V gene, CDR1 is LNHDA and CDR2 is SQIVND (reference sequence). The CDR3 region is CASSAGQGSTEAFF. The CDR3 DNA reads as TGTGCCAGTAGTGCGGGACAGGGGAGCACTGAAGCTTTCTTT. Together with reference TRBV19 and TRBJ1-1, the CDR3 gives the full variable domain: DGGITQSPKYLFRKEGQNVTLSCEQNLNHDAMYWYRQDPGQGLRLIYYSQIVNDFQKGDIAEGYSVSREKKESFPLTVTSAQKNPTAFYLCASSAGQGSTEAFFGQGTRLTVV.

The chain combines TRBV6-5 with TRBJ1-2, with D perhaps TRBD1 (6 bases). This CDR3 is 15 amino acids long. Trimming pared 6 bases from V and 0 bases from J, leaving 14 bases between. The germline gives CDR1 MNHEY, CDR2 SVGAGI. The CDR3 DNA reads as TGTGCCAGCAGCCCCGAGGACAGCACTAACTATGGCTACACCTTC. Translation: CASSPEDSTNYGYTF.

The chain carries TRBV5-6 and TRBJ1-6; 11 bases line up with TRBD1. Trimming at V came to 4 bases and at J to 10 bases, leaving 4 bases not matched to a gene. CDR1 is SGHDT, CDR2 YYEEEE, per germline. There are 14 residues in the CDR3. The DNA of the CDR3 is TGTGCCAGCAGCCGGGACAGGGGGGCCTCACCCCTCCACTTT. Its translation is CASSRDRGASPLHF.

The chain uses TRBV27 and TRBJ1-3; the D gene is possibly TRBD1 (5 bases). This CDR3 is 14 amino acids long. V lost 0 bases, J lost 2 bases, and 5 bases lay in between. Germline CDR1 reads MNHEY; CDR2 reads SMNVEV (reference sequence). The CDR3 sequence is CASSLSRAGNTIYF. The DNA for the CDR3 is TGTGCCAGCAGTTTATCCAGGGCTGGAAACACCATATATTTT.

The CDR3 DNA follows: TGTGCCAGCAGCTCCTTCGAGCGGGATGTCTCTGGTGAGCAGTTCTTC. Its translation: CASSSFERDVSGEQFF. The gene calls are TRBV7-9 and TRBJ2-1; the match to TRBD2 covers 7 bases. Trimming cost V 4 bases and J 9 bases; bases outside gene matches: 15. The germline V gene encodes CDR1 SEHNR and CDR2 FQNEAQ (reference sequence). The CDR3 is made up of 16 amino acids.

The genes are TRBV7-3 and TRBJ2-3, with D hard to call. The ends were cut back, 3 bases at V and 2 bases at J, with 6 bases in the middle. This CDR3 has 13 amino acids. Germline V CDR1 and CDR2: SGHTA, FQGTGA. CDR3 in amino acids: CASSFHSTDTQYF. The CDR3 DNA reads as TGTGCCAGCAGCTTCCACTCCACAGATACGCAGTATTTT. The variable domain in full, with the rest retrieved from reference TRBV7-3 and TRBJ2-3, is GAGVSQTPSNKVTEKGKYVELRCDPISGHTALYWYRQSLGQGPEFLIYFQGTGAADDSGLPNDRFFAVRPEGSVSTLKIQRTERGDSAVYLCASSFHSTDTQYFGPGTRLTVL.

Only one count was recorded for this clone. The CDR3 DNA is TGTGCCAGCAGAACATATACCGGGACAGCCTACGAGCAGTACTTC. Translating gives CASRTYTGTAYEQYF. This chain uses TRBV28 with TRBJ2-7; TRBD1 agrees at 7 bases. Germline V gene lookup returns CDR1 MDHEN and CDR2 SYDVKM. The CDR3 spans 15 residues. V shed 6 bases, J shed 2 bases, and the junction held 10 bases outside the gene matches.

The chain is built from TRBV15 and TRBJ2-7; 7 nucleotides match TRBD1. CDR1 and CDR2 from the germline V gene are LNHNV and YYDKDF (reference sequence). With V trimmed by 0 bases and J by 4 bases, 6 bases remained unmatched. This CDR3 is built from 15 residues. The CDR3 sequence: CATSRDQGQMYEQYF. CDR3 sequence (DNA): TGTGCCACCAGCAGAGATCAGGGACAGATGTACGAGCAGTACTTC.

The CDR3 nucleotides are TGTGCCAGCAGTTCCCTACTAGCGGGACACCTGTATGAGCAGTTCTTC. This sequence encodes CASSSLLAGHLYEQFF. The gene calls are TRBV28 and TRBJ2-1, with 10 bases aligning to TRBD2. The CDR3 has 16 residues. The germline V gene has CDR1 MDHEN and CDR2 SYDVKM. V shed 4 bases, J shed 8 bases, and the junction held 11 bases outside the gene matches.

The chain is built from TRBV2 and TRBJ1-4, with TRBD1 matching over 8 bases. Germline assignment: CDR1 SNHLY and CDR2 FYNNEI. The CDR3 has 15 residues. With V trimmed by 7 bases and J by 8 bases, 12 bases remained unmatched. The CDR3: CASTITDRVREKLFF. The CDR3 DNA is TGTGCCAGCACCATCACGGACAGGGTCAGGGAAAAACTGTTTTTT.

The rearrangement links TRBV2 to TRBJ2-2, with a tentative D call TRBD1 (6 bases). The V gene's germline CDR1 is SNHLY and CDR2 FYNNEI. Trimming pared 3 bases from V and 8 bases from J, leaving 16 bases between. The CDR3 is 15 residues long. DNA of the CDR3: TGTGCCAGCAGTGAGACGACAGGAATGGGTGGGGAGCTGTTTTTT. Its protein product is CASSETTGMGGELFF.

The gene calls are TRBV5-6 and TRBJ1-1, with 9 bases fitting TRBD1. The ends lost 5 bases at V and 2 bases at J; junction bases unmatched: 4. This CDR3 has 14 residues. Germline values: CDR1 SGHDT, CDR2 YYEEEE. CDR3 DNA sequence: TGTGCCAGCAGGTACAGGGGGCTTAACACTGAAGCTTTCTTT. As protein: CASRYRGLNTEAFF.

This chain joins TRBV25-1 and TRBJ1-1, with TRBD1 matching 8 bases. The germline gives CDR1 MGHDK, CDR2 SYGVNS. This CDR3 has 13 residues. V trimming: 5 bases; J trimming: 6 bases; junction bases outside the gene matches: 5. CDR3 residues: CASSMTGVPEAFF. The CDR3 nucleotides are TGTGCCAGCAGTATGACAGGGGTACCTGAAGCTTTCTTT. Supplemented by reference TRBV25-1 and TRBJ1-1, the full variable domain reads EADIYQTPRYLVIGTGKKITLECSQTMGHDKMYWYQQDPGMELHLIHYSYGVNSTEKGDLSSESTVSRIRTEHFPLTLESARPSHTSQYLCASSMTGVPEAFFGQGTRLTVV.

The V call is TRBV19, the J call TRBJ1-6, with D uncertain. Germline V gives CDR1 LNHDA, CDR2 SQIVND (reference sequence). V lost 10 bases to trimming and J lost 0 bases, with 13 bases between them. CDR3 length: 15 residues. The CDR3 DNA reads TGTGCCACTCAACAATCCCTCTCCTATAATTCACCCCTCCACTTT. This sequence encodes CATQQSLSYNSPLHF.